This T cell receptor beta chain was found in a study of T cell responses to AZD1222 COVID-19 vaccine. Study summary: Pooling of second doses given at about 4 or about 12 weeks was done. Study-level findings and limits: Nearly half of spike-specific TCRs reportedly target unmutated variant regions. Possibly, clonal diversity was underestimated; donors were largely white British and included more females. The number of AZD1222 recipients seropositive at baseline was only five to seven.

With respect to this clone: Antigen specificity is unknown.

Germline CDR1 is LGHDT and CDR2 is YNNKEL (reference sequence). V was shortened by 3 bases and J by 10 bases, with 17 bases between the two germline ends. The CDR3 spans 14 residues. Data came from immunoSEQ multiplex PCR; TCRdb stores just in-frame clones and leaves some out. The sample has around 130,000 clones; 80% to 90% are singletons. The rearrangement joins TRBV3-1 (or the pseudogene TRBV3-2) to TRBJ2-3; D possibly corresponds to TRBD2 (6 bases). The clonotype originates from an adult in good health. Sequences were derived from peripheral blood, sampled on day 0 of AZD1222 vaccination. The CDR3: CASSQAGPFWAQYF. The CDR3 DNA reads as TGTGCCAGCAGCCAGGCGGGGCCGTTTTGGGCGCAGTATTTT.